The T cell receptor (beta chain) described here comes from a study of regulatory T cells in long-lasting Graves disease. In the study overall: Over 5 years on antithyroid drugs plus positive TSH receptor antibodies marked Graves' disease as persistent.

According to the study, TCR beta libraries were built with iRepertoire HTBI primers and CDR3-region Arm-PCR. TCRdb processed the multiplex PCR reads anew with MiXCR; each CDR3 protein has one entry. The table includes under 450,000 distinct CDR3 sequences, roughly a quarter detected once. Details on this clonotype: Its specificity is not known. A much larger clone differs from this one at a single base, so this may be a read error.

As to time point: persistent/refractory GD, antithyroid drugs over 5 years with positive TRAb. PBMC RNA was the source of the TCR library. The V gene's germline CDR1 is DFQATT and CDR2 SNEGSKA (reference sequence). There are 11 residues in the CDR3. General study points: New patients shared more than 950 public clonotypes, and persistent patients shared more, with under 3,500.

The chain is built from TRBV20-1 and TRBJ2-7; D call uncertain. The specimen comprised peripheral blood mononuclear cells (PBMCs), sampled when the disease was refractory, from a patient treated with antithyroid drugs. The clonotype was recovered from a female donor with Graves disease. CDR3 DNA sequence: TGCTGTGCTCAGAATAACTACGAGCAGTACTTC. Its translation: CCAQNNYEQYF.